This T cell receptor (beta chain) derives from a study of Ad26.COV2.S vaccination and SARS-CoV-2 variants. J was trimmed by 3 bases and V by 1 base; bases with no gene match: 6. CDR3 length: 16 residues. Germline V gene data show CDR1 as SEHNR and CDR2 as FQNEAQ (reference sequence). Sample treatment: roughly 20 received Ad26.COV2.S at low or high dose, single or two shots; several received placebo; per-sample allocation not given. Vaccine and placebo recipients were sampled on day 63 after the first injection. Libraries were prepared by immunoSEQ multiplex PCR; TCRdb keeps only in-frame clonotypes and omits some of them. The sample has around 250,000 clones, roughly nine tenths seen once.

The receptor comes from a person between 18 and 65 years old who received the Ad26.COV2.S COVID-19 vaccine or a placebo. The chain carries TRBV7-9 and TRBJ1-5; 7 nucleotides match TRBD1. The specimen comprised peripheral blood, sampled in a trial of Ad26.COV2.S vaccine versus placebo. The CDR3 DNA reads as TGTGCCAGCAGCTTAGATCGCAGGGGGTCCAATCAGCCCCAGCATTTT. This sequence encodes CASSLDRRGSNQPQHF. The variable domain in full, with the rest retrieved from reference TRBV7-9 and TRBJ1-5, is DTGVSQNPRHKITKRGQNVTFRCDPISEHNRLYWYRQTLGQGPEFLTYFQNEAQLEKSRLLSDRFSAERPKGSFSTLEIQRTEQGDSAMYLCASSLDRRGSNQPQHFGDGTRLSIL.